Listed here are 25 T cell receptor beta chains from one sample, sequenced in a study of blood T cell repertoires in COVID-19. Sequencing used immunoSEQ multiplex PCR; TCRdb keeps in-frame clones, though not all of them. The data hold 110,000 to 150,000 clones, with about 84% observed a single time. Sequencing input: peripheral blood. Receptors originate from a woman in her 50s with acute or convalescent COVID-19.

This chain joins TRBV28 and TRBJ1-1; D is uncertain. Germline loops: CDR1 MDHEN, CDR2 SYDVKM. This CDR3 contains 12 residues. The V and J ends lost 2 bases and 4 bases respectively, with 5 bases between them. This CDR3 is CASSLRSTEAFF. CDR3 in DNA: TGTGCCAGCAGTTTACGGAGCACTGAAGCTTTCTTT.

The genes are TRBV6-6 and TRBJ1-1, with D maybe TRBD1 (5 bases). This CDR3 is 13 amino acids long. Trimming left V 5 bases short and J 2 bases short, with 9 bases between. Germline loops: CDR1 MNHNY, CDR2 SVGAGI (reference sequence). This CDR3 reads CASSRTGNTEAFF. CDR3 sequence (DNA): TGTGCCAGCAGTCGAACAGGAAACACTGAAGCTTTCTTT.

J is TRBJ2-7 and V is TRBV7-3; 9 positions agree with TRBD1. There are 15 residues in the CDR3. Germline V gene data show CDR1 as SGHTA and CDR2 as FQGTGA. J was trimmed by 2 bases and V by 2 bases; bases with no gene match: 4. In nucleotides, the CDR3 is TGTGCCAGCAGCTTATTAGGGACAGGGACCTACGAGCAGTACTTC. Its translation: CASSLLGTGTYEQYF.

The gene calls are TRBV28 and TRBJ1-2; unclear D gene. CDR3 size: 13 residues. Deletions cut 4 bases from V and 8 bases from J, with 14 bases between. CDR1 is MDHEN and CDR2 is SYDVKM in the germline V gene. DNA for the CDR3: TGTGCCAGCAGTTCCCCGGCGGGCTACGGCTACACCTTC. Its translation: CASSSPAGYGYTF.

In this sample, this clone turned up many times. The chain uses TRBV19 and TRBJ1-5; D perhaps matches TRBD1 (5 bases). The CDR3 consists of 14 residues. Germline assignment: CDR1 LNHDA and CDR2 SQIVND (reference sequence). V shed 3 bases and J shed 6 bases, with 12 bases lying between them. CDR3 sequence reads: CASSMGGEGQPQHF. In DNA, the CDR3 is TGTGCCAGTAGTATGGGGGGAGAGGGTCAGCCCCAGCATTTT.

Only one count was recorded for this clone. This chain links TRBV11-2 with TRBJ2-7; the match to TRBD2 covers 12 bases. The CDR3 extends over 15 amino acids. Trimming removed 5 bases from V and 3 bases from J; junction bases left unmatched: 5. CDR1 SGHAT and CDR2 FQNNGV come from the germline V gene. CDR3 coding DNA: TGTGCCAGCAGCCTCGGACTAGCGGGATTCTACGAGCAGTACTTC. It translates to CASSLGLAGFYEQYF.

Comment on this clone: The junction departs from the called germline gene at one end, perhaps through a read error. The chain carries TRBV6-6 and TRBJ1-5, with TRBD1 identical over 7 bases. This CDR3 spans 13 amino acids. Germline lookup yields CDR1 MNHNY and CDR2 SVGAGI (reference sequence). In DNA form, the CDR3 reads TGTGCCACCAGTCCGACAGGGAGTCAGCCCCAGCATTTT. Its protein is CATSPTGSQPQHF.

This chain links TRBV6-5 with TRBJ2-1; 8 nucleotides line up with TRBD2. This CDR3 is built from 15 residues. J lost 2 bases, V lost 8 bases, and 8 bases had no gene match. Germline lookup yields CDR1 MNHEY and CDR2 SVGAGI. The CDR3 region has the DNA TGTGCCAGCCGGGGCGGGGGGACTACCTACAATGAGCAGTTCTTC. Its protein product is CASRGGGTTYNEQFF.

This clone was counted only a few times. The rearrangement joins TRBV4-2 to TRBJ1-3; no clear D gene. Trimming cost V 0 bases and J 4 bases, with 10 bases left between them. Germline CDR1 LGHNA, CDR2 YNFKEQ. The CDR3 consists of 15 residues. The CDR3 region has the DNA TGTGCCAGCAGCCAAGATTTTACAGAGGGAAACACCATATATTTT. Translating it yields CASSQDFTEGNTIYF.

The V call is TRBV4-2, the J call TRBJ1-6; weak D call: TRBD1 (5 bases). There are 18 residues in the CDR3. Germline assignment: CDR1 LGHNA and CDR2 YNFKEQ. Trimming left V 1 base short and J 6 bases short, with 19 bases between. CDR3 nucleotide sequence: TGTGCCAGCAGCCAAGCCACAGCGGGGGGACGGGGTAATTCACCCCTCCACTTT. Its protein is CASSQATAGGRGNSPLHF.

The chain has TRBV15 and TRBJ1-1; tentatively, D is TRBD1 (6 bases). The CDR3 has 14 residues. CDR1 and CDR2 from the germline V gene are LNHNV and YYDKDF (reference sequence). V lost 4 bases and J lost 1, with 10 bases in between. The CDR3 nucleotides are TGTGCCACCAGCACTGAGACAGGGAACACTGAAGCTTTCTTT. This encodes CATSTETGNTEAFF.

The chain couples TRBV7-2 to TRBJ2-2; D unclear. Trimming pared 5 bases from V and 9 bases from J, leaving 13 bases between. This CDR3 is built from 13 residues. Germline V CDR1 and CDR2: SGHTA, FQGNSA. This chain's CDR3 is CASSPIFSRELFF. The CDR3 coding sequence is TGTGCCAGCAGCCCCATCTTCAGTAGGGAGCTGTTTTTT.

This chain uses TRBV4-1 with TRBJ2-1; possibly TRBD2 for D (6 bases). The V gene lost 10 bases and the J gene lost 4 bases, with 17 bases spanning the gap. Looked up from germline, CDR1 is MGHRA and CDR2 is YSYEKL. The CDR3 extends over 14 amino acids. The CDR3, as DNA: TGCGCCACGCGGGGCGAGGGAAGGTACAATGAGCAGTTCTTC. This translates into CATRGEGRYNEQFF.

CDR3 amino acids: CAGKGGQSGYTF. The CDR3 bases are TGTGCCGGGAAAGGAGGGCAAAGTGGCTACACCTTC. This chain uses TRBV12-3 or TRBV12-4 with TRBJ1-2, with D uncertain. Trimming removed 11 bases at V and 7 bases at J, with 17 bases between. The CDR3 length is 12 residues.

CDR3 DNA sequence: TGTGCCAGCAGCCCTAGTTTGGGGGGGCAGTTCTTC. Protein: CASSPSLGGQFF. The genes are TRBV11-2 and TRBJ2-1, with D tentatively TRBD2 (6 bases). V lost 5 bases and J 12 bases, leaving 14 bases between the germline ends. Germline lookup yields CDR1 SGHAT and CDR2 FQNNGV. The CDR3 is made up of 12 amino acids.

The V gene is TRBV27, the J gene TRBJ1-5; D possibly corresponds to TRBD1 (5 bases). The CDR3 contains 15 residues. Looked up from germline, CDR1 is MNHEY and CDR2 is SMNVEV (reference sequence). V was cut by 6 bases and J by 0 bases, with 12 bases left in between. CDR3: CASSREGFSNQPQHF. CDR3 DNA: TGTGCCAGCAGCAGGGAAGGTTTTAGCAATCAGCCCCAGCATTTT.

The chain employs TRBV18 and TRBJ2-1; TRBD2 agrees at 8 bases. Trimming removed 1 base from V and 9 bases from J; junction bases left unmatched: 11. There are 16 residues in the CDR3. Germline CDR1 KGHSH, CDR2 LQKENI. Written as DNA, the CDR3 is TGTGCCAGCTCACCACAGGAGACGGGAGGGTTCGGTGAGCAGTTCTTC. Protein product: CASSPQETGGFGEQFF.

J is TRBJ1-3 and V is TRBV28; D is uncertain. Deletions cut 9 bases from V and 0 bases from J, with 15 bases between. The V gene's germline CDR1 is MDHEN and CDR2 SYDVKM. The CDR3 has 15 residues. CDR3: CASVSSGTSGNTIYF. The CDR3 coding sequence is TGTGCCAGTGTCTCCTCAGGCACCTCTGGAAACACCATATATTTT.

V is TRBV7-3 and J is TRBJ2-3; 10 bases agree with TRBD2. Per the germline V gene, CDR1 is SGHTA and CDR2 is FQGTGA. This CDR3 region has 16 residues. J gave up 2 bases and V 5 bases, and 7 bases lay outside the gene matches. In DNA, the CDR3 is TGTGCCAGCAGCCCTCAGAGCGGGGGGGTCACAGATACGCAGTATTTT. Translating it yields CASSPQSGGVTDTQYF.

This clone was counted once. The genes are TRBV28 and TRBJ1-1; possible D gene TRBD1, 6 bases. CDR1 and CDR2 (germline): MDHEN, SYDVKM. The CDR3 extends over 15 amino acids. Trimming pared 8 bases from V and 0 bases from J, leaving 16 bases between. This chain's CDR3 is CASRGARGMNTEAFF. The CDR3 nucleotides are TGTGCCAGCCGGGGCGCCAGGGGTATGAACACTGAAGCTTTCTTT. Full variable domain (outside the CDR3, taken from reference TRBV28 and TRBJ1-1): DVKVTQSSRYLVKRTGEKVFLECVQDMDHENMFWYRQDPGLGLRLIYFSYDVKMKEKGDIPEGYSVSREKKERFSLILESASTNQTSMYLCASRGARGMNTEAFFGQGTRLTVV.

The chain employs TRBV7-9 and TRBJ1-4, with 8 bases identical to TRBD1. Trimming removed 8 bases from V and 4 bases from J; junction bases left unmatched: 6. The CDR3 is 14 residues long. From germline, CDR1 is SEHNR and CDR2 FQNEAQ (reference sequence). This chain's CDR3 is CASGAGGLNEKLFF. The CDR3 bases are TGTGCCAGCGGGGCAGGGGGCCTTAATGAAAAACTGTTTTTT.

The V and J genes are TRBV10-3 and TRBJ2-6; D gene uncertain. The CDR3 has 16 residues. Trimming shortened V by 8 bases and J by 0 bases, and 14 bases separated the two germline ends. From germline, CDR1 is ENHRY and CDR2 SYGVKD. The CDR3 nucleotides are TGTGCCATCCCCCGTACAGTCAGCTCTGGGGCCAACGTCCTGACTTTC. Translated, it gives CAIPRTVSSGANVLTF.

This chain joins TRBV20-1 and TRBJ2-3, with D hard to call. The germline gives CDR1 DFQATT, CDR2 SNEGSKA (reference sequence). The CDR3 runs to 11 residues. V lost 6 bases to trimming and J lost 6 bases, with 10 bases between them. CDR3 amino acids: CSATTGDTQYF. CDR3 nucleotide sequence: TGCAGTGCCACTACCGGGGATACGCAGTATTTT.

This clone was picked up one time. The CDR3 DNA reads TGTGCCAGCAGCTTACGCCCAGGGGAGGGTGAAGCTTTCTTT. Encoded protein: CASSLRPGEGEAFF. The chain has TRBV7-9 and TRBJ1-1; possibly TRBD1 for D (6 bases). The V and J ends lost 2 bases and 7 bases respectively, with 14 bases between them. The germline gives CDR1 SEHNR, CDR2 FQNEAQ (reference sequence). The length of the CDR3 is 14 residues. Looking up the rest from reference TRBV7-9 and TRBJ1-1 gives the full variable domain: DTGVSQNPRHKITKRGQNVTFRCDPISEHNRLYWYRQTLGQGPEFLTYFQNEAQLEKSRLLSDRFSAERPKGSFSTLEIQRTEQGDSAMYLCASSLRPGEGEAFFGQGTRLTVV.

The chain carries TRBV11-2 and TRBJ2-2, with 10 bases fitting TRBD2. Germline V gives CDR1 SGHAT, CDR2 FQNNGV. The CDR3 sequence is 15 residues long. The junction had 5 bases not matched to a gene; V was cut back by 3 bases and J by 7 bases. CDR3 nucleotide sequence: TGTGCCAGCAGCTTTACTAGCGGGGTAGGCGGGGAGCTGTTTTTT. Its translation: CASSFTSGVGGELFF.